This T cell receptor (beta chain) was recovered during a study of CD8+CD57+ T cells in acquired aplastic anemia. The overall study: The study obtained an average of 3.2 ug of DNA from sorted CD4+ and CD8+ cells.

About this clonotype: Its specificity is unknown.

All patients picked for sequencing had shown, by flow cytometry, an expansion of CD8+CD57+ cells. Every patient had severe acquired aplastic anemia. No therapy was given to patients before blood sampling. Overall study findings and caveats: In common between the patients and the controls were nearly 30 CD8+ CDR3 sequences.

The CDR3 covers 15 residues. Losses at the gene ends were 5 bases for V and 5 bases for J; bases not matched to a gene: 8. Germline V gene data show CDR1 as LNHDA and CDR2 as SQIVND (reference sequence). Investigators profiled TCR beta VDJ and CDR3 from genomic DNA template. TCRdb re-derived calls from the reads in MiXCR, one entry per CDR3 protein. The sample has under 200,000 distinct CDR3 sequences, more than 45% seen once; the top ten hold around 9.7%. The sequencing input was sorted CD4+, CD8+, or CD8+CD57+ T cells (not recorded which) from PBMCs. The gene calls are TRBV19 and TRBJ1-2, with TRBD1 identical over 10 bases. The TCR sequence derives from a human donor with aplastic anemia. In nucleotides, the CDR3 is TGTGCCAGTAGTCCTAATTCGGACAGGGGGTATGGCTACACCTTC. This translates into CASSPNSDRGYGYTF.